This T cell receptor beta chain emerged from a study of CD8+CD57+ T cells in acquired aplastic anemia. Study-level background: Sorted CD4+ and CD8+ cells gave an average of roughly 3.2 ug of DNA. Study-level findings and limits: Some 28 sequences, all CD8+ CDR3, were shared between patients and controls.

TCR beta VDJ and CDR3 profiling used genomic DNA as template. TCRdb re-derived calls from the reads in MiXCR, one entry per CDR3 protein. The repertoire holds approximately 98,000 distinct CDR3 sequences, with about 67% as singletons. This clonotype was seen many times. Its antigen is undetermined. The CDR3 is 12 residues long. From germline, CDR1 is MNHEY and CDR2 SMNVEV (reference sequence). J was trimmed by 4 bases and V by 6 bases; bases with no gene match: 2. Patients included in sequencing had previously demonstrated CD8+CD57+ cell expansion by flow cytometry. In all patients, the disease was severe acquired aplastic anemia.

The sequence was collected from a human donor with aplastic anemia. The sequencing sample was made of sorted CD4+, CD8+, or CD8+CD57+ T cells (not recorded which) from PBMCs. The chain joins TRBV27 to TRBJ1-1, with 7 bases lining up with TRBD1. The CDR3 loop is CASRTGITEAFF. The CDR3 DNA reads as TGTGCCAGCAGGACAGGGATCACTGAAGCTTTCTTT.